The 27 T cell receptor beta chains given below trace back to one sample, sequenced in a study of molecular identifiers for immune sequencing clone quantification. MiXCR was run by TCRdb on the PCR reads, yielding one entry per CDR3 protein. The sample gives nearly 650,000 distinct CDR3 sequences, 25% of which show up once; 0.78% is in the top ten. The specimen was naive CD8+ T cells from blood, with Jurkat cell RNA spiked in. As to subset: FACS-sorted CD8+CD4-CCR7+CD45RA+ naive T cells. These receptors were collected from a human donor in good health. Some libraries in this study had Jurkat cell RNA spiked in.

This clonotype was seen more than once but under ten times. The chain carries TRBV4-1 and TRBJ2-5, with 8 bases identical to TRBD2. CDR1 is MGHRA and CDR2 is YSYEKL in the germline V gene. The J segment lost 4 bases and the V segment lost 3 bases, leaving 4 bases of the junction unmatched. The CDR3 is 14 residues long. CDR3 sequence reads: CASSQIGGAETQYF. CDR3 DNA: TGCGCCAGCAGCCAGATCGGGGGGGCAGAGACCCAGTACTTC.

The table lists this clonotype with a few counts. The CDR3 DNA reads as TGTGCCAGTAGCGCCTTACAGGGTGTAGGCACAGATACGCAGTATTTT. Residues: CASSALQGVGTDTQYF. J is TRBJ2-3 and V is TRBV19; D possibly corresponds to TRBD1 (6 bases). CDR3 size: 16 residues. The germline V gene has CDR1 LNHDA and CDR2 SQIVND (reference sequence). The ends were cut back, 6 bases at V and 1 base at J, with 17 bases in the middle.

As regards this clonotype: This may stem from a read error, because a much larger clone lies one nucleotide away. The rearrangement uses TRBV12-3 or TRBV12-4 and TRBJ1-5; D is ambiguous. The CDR3 has 14 amino acids. DNA for the CDR3: TGTGCCGGCAGTTTAGCCCATAGCAATCAGCCCCAGCATTTT. Translated, it gives CAGSLAHSNQPQHF.

Regarding this clonotype: Likely a read error: the CDR3 ends without its conserved phenylalanine or tryptophan. The V and J genes are TRBV2 and TRBJ1-5; D not resolved. The germline V gene encodes CDR1 SNHLY and CDR2 FYNNEI. This CDR3 is built from 15 residues. Trimming shortened V by 2 bases and J by 0 bases, and 8 bases separated the two germline ends. The CDR3: CASSELHLSNQPQHS. CDR3 in DNA: TGTGCCAGCAGTGAATTACACCTTAGCAATCAGCCCCAGCATTCT.

The chain employs TRBV6-2 or TRBV6-3 and TRBJ1-6; 11 bases are shared with TRBD1. CDR1 and CDR2 (germline): MNHEY, SVGEGT. V was pared by 2 bases and J by 10 bases, with 13 bases of the junction left unmatched. This CDR3 contains 18 residues. CDR3 sequence (DNA): TGTGCCAGCAGTTACCCGCCGTGGGACAGGGGGACGATATCACCCCTCCACTTT. It encodes CASSYPPWDRGTISPLHF.

In this sample, this clonotype turned up many times. The chain has TRBV29-1 and TRBJ2-5; 10 bases are a match to TRBD2. This CDR3 has 15 amino acids. Losses at the gene ends were 6 bases for V and 2 bases for J; bases not matched to a gene: 9. Germline CDR1 and CDR2: SQVTM and ANQGSEA. In DNA form, the CDR3 reads TGCAGCGTCCGTGGACTAGCGGATTTACAAGAGACCCAGTACTTC. This codes for CSVRGLADLQETQYF.

This clonotype was detected only a few times. A read error may be the cause here, since a much bigger clone is one base away. The chain recombines TRBV30 with TRBJ2-7; TRBD2 matches 7 bases. The CDR3 contains 13 residues. With 3 bases clipped from V and 4 bases from J, the junction kept 6 bases outside the gene matches. CDR1 is GTSNPN, CDR2 SVGIG, per germline (reference sequence). CDR3 amino acids: CAWRASAGYEQYF. In nucleotides, the CDR3 is TGTGCCTGGAGGGCCTCAGCGGGATACGAGCAGTACTTC.

Comment on this clonotype: Just one base apart from a much larger clone, this may be a read error. This rearrangement joins TRBV6-5 to TRBJ2-2; 10 bases are a match to TRBD1. Germline loops: CDR1 MNHEY, CDR2 SVGAGI. The CDR3 consists of 16 residues. CDR3 nucleotide sequence: TGTGCCAGCAGTTACTCCGGGACAGGGGTTACCGGGGAGCTGTTGTTT. This translates into CASSYSGTGVTGELLF.

A word on this clonotype: A much larger clone is a single base away; this may be a read error. V usage is TRBV7-9 and J usage is TRBJ1-1, with 8 bases matching TRBD1. The CDR3 consists of 15 residues. Per germline, CDR1 SEHNR and CDR2 FQNEAQ (reference sequence). CDR3 loop: CVSSTRTGSSTEAFF. In DNA form, the CDR3 reads TGTGTCAGCAGCACACGGACAGGGAGTTCCACTGAAGCTTTCTTT.

The chain combines TRBV4-3 with TRBJ2-1, with 8 bases fitting TRBD2. CDR3 length: 17 amino acids. Per germline, CDR1 LGHNA and CDR2 YSLEER. The J segment lost 4 bases and the V segment lost 0 bases, leaving 8 bases of the junction unmatched. CDR3 amino acids: CASSQDAGGGFYNEQFF. Here the CDR3 DNA reads TGCGCCAGCAGCCAAGATGCGGGGGGCGGATTTTACAATGAGCAGTTCTTC.

Points on this clonotype: This may stem from a read error, because a much larger clone lies one nucleotide away. The chain couples TRBV20-1 to TRBJ1-5; D gene ambiguous. The CDR3 totals 11 residues. Germline V gene lookup returns CDR1 DFQATT and CDR2 SNEGSKA (reference sequence). Trimming pared 1 base from V and 9 bases from J, leaving 7 bases between. This CDR3 reads CSARGGLPQHF. CDR3 sequence (DNA): TGCAGTGCTAGAGGAGGACTGCCCCAGCATTTT.

With respect to this clonotype: Without the conserved terminal phenylalanine or tryptophan, this CDR3 likely stems from a read error. The chain links TRBV4-1 to TRBJ2-7; D remains ambiguous. V was trimmed by 1 base and J by 7 bases, leaving 11 bases between them. The CDR3 length is 13 residues. Germline lookup yields CDR1 MGHRA and CDR2 YSYEKL. CDR3 sequence reads: CASSQGAFGEQYI. The CDR3 nucleotides read TGCGCCAGCAGCCAAGGAGCTTTTGGAGAGCAGTACATC.

This clonotype was detected ten times or more. V gene TRBV7-6 combines with J gene TRBJ1-1; TRBD1 agrees at 7 bases. Germline loops: CDR1 SGHVS, CDR2 FNYEAQ. The CDR3 consists of 14 residues. The J segment lost 2 bases and the V segment lost 5 bases, leaving 5 bases of the junction unmatched. The CDR3 bases are TGTGCCAGCAGCCCGGGGACAGTCAACACTGAAGCTTTCTTT. It is translated as CASSPGTVNTEAFF.

This clonotype was observed many times. The gene calls are TRBV4-3 and TRBJ2-4; D might be TRBD1 or TRBD2, each matching 5 bases. Germline V CDR1 and CDR2: LGHNA, YSLEER. The CDR3 totals 17 residues. Trimming shortened V by 0 bases and J by 6 bases, and 18 bases separated the two germline ends. This CDR3 reads CASSQDRGYTGANIQYF. Written as DNA, the CDR3 is TGCGCCAGCAGCCAAGATCGGGGCTACACCGGGGCAAACATTCAGTACTTC.

To note about this clonotype: A much larger clone differs by one base, so this may be a read error. V is TRBV21-1 and J is TRBJ1-1; TRBD1, as called in the table, went unchecked against the DNA. TRBV21-1 is a pseudogene segment. The CDR3 runs 16 residues. The CDR3 is CASISPSGAMNTEALF. DNA of the CDR3: TGTGCCAGCATCTCCCCTTCAGGAGCTATGAACACTGAAGCTCTCTTT.

Only a few counts were recorded for this clonotype. The gene calls are TRBV20-1 and TRBJ2-7; D may be TRBD1 (5 bases). Trimming cost V 5 bases and J 2 bases, with 7 bases left between them. Germline V gene lookup returns CDR1 DFQATT and CDR2 SNEGSKA (reference sequence). The CDR3 consists of 11 residues. The CDR3: CSARRAYEQYF. The CDR3 DNA reads as TGCAGTGCTCGCAGGGCCTACGAGCAGTACTTC.

The chain employs TRBV9 and TRBJ2-7; no clear D gene. The CDR3 is made up of 13 amino acids. Deletions cut 4 bases from V and 5 bases from J, with 13 bases between. The V gene's germline CDR1 is SGDLS and CDR2 YYNGEE. CDR3 amino acids: CASSPFRVDEQYF. Written as DNA, the CDR3 is TGTGCCAGCAGCCCCTTTAGGGTGGACGAGCAGTACTTC.

The chain has TRBV5-6 and TRBJ1-1; a weak D match, TRBD1 (5 bases). This CDR3 comprises 14 residues. The germline V and J ends were trimmed by 6 bases and 0 bases, with 12 bases remaining between them. Germline V lookup: CDR1 SGHDT, CDR2 YYEEEE. CDR3 nucleotides: TGTGCCAGCACCCCGGGGACCCTGAACACTGAAGCTTTCTTT. Translating gives CASTPGTLNTEAFF.

This clonotype was seen more than once but under ten times. The V call is TRBV19, the J call TRBJ2-7, with unresolved D. Germline CDR1 reads LNHDA; CDR2 reads SQIVND (reference sequence). The CDR3 spans 13 residues. V dropped 1 base and J dropped 5 bases, with 9 bases sitting between them. CDR3 nucleotides: TGTGCCAGTAGTATAGGGGTCCCGAACGAGCAGTACTTC. Translating it yields CASSIGVPNEQYF.

Many counts were recorded for this clonotype. The chain couples TRBV7-9 to TRBJ1-2; 12 positions agree with TRBD1. Germline-derived CDR1 and CDR2 are SEHNR and FQNEAQ (reference sequence). V dropped 4 bases and J dropped 10; count of bases not matched to a gene: 10. This CDR3 has 15 amino acids. CDR3 sequence (DNA): TGTGCCAGCAGCTCCCCGGGGACAGGGGGCCTGACCTACACCTTC. Translation: CASSSPGTGGLTYTF.

With respect to this clonotype: This may be a read error: a much more frequent sequence differs by one nucleotide. Since the CDR3 does not end with the conserved phenylalanine or tryptophan, this likely comes from a read error. The chain links TRBV27 to TRBJ2-3; D perhaps matches TRBD1 (5 bases). The CDR3 extends over 14 amino acids. Looked up from germline, CDR1 is MNHEY and CDR2 is SMNVEV (reference sequence). V was clipped by 4 bases and J by 4 bases, with 12 bases between them. CDR3 protein: CASSSLRVSDTQYL. The CDR3 DNA reads as TGTGCCAGCAGTTCTCTCAGGGTCTCAGATACGCAGTATCTT.

As concerns this clonotype: A read error may produce the germline difference seen at one junction end. The V and J genes are TRBV28 and TRBJ1-1; D ambiguous. CDR1 is MDHEN and CDR2 is SYDVKM in the germline V gene. The CDR3 contains 16 residues. This chain's CDR3 is CASGFTLRTMNTEAFF. The CDR3 nucleotides read TGTGCCAGCGGTTTTACTTTGCGTACCATGAACACTGAAGCTTTCTTT.

As for this clonotype: A much more abundant neighbour one base away suggests this may be a read error. The genes are TRBV6-5 and TRBJ2-7; 7 nucleotides match TRBD1. The CDR3 has 14 amino acids. The germline V gene encodes CDR1 MNHEY and CDR2 SVGAGI. Here the CDR3 reads CASSHSQGAYEQYF. The CDR3 DNA follows: TGTGCCAGCAGTCACTCCCAGGGGGCCTACGAGCAGTACTTC.

This clonotype was counted a few times. This rearrangement joins TRBV6-2 or TRBV6-3 to TRBJ2-1, with 8 bases matching TRBD2. This CDR3 is built from 14 residues. In germline, CDR1 is MNHEY, CDR2 SVGEGT. Trimming removed 6 bases from V and 3 bases from J; junction bases left unmatched: 4. The DNA of the CDR3 is TGTGCCAGCAGATCAGCGGGGGACTACAATGAGCAGTTCTTC. The encoded protein is CASRSAGDYNEQFF.

This clonotype has ten or more counts. This chain links TRBV29-1 with TRBJ2-3; D possibly matches TRBD1 or TRBD2 (5 bases each). The CDR3 extends over 16 amino acids. V dropped 7 bases and J dropped 0 bases, with 20 bases sitting between them. CDR1 and CDR2 from the germline V gene are SQVTM and ANQGSEA. The CDR3 sequence: CSAWDLSAASTDTQYF. For the CDR3, the DNA is TGCAGCGCCTGGGACCTCAGCGCCGCTAGCACAGATACGCAGTATTTT.

In this sample, this clonotype turned up once. This may be a read error: a much more frequent sequence differs by one nucleotide. This chain links TRBV13 with TRBJ1-3, with D hard to call. This CDR3 region has 15 residues. Per germline, CDR1 PRHDT and CDR2 FYEKMQ (reference sequence). The CDR3 loop reads CASSWTDVSGNPIYF. The CDR3 DNA reads as TGTGCCAGCAGTTGGACGGATGTCTCTGGAAACCCCATATATTTT.

This clonotype came up many times. The chain has TRBV29-1 and TRBJ1-2; no definite D call. V shed 3 bases and J shed 4 bases, with 15 bases lying between them. Germline CDR1 SQVTM, CDR2 ANQGSEA. The CDR3 is made up of 14 amino acids. CDR3 sequence: CSVDRERRSYGYTF. The CDR3 region has the DNA TGCAGCGTTGATAGGGAGCGACGGAGCTATGGCTACACCTTC.